The clone carrying this T cell receptor (beta chain) was seen many times. Its antigen is currently unknown. V shed 8 bases, J shed 3 bases, and the junction held 6 bases outside the gene matches. In germline, CDR1 is SNHLY, CDR2 FYNNEI. The CDR3 has 13 amino acids. This entry belongs to a study of regulatory T cells in long-lasting Graves disease. Broader study findings: Accuracy may have suffered from the small sample size. Newly diagnosed patients shared 950 to 1,000 public clonotypes; persistent patients shared a few thousand.

This sample's time point: persistent/refractory GD, antithyroid drugs over 5 years with positive TRAb. Generation of the TCR library employed RNA extracted from PBMCs. Both iRepertoire HTBI primers and Arm-PCR of CDR3 regions were used to build the TCR beta libraries. MiXCR, run by TCRdb on the multiplex PCR reads, gives a single entry per CDR3 protein. Of fewer than 400,000 distinct CDR3 sequences listed, around 21% are singletons. The V gene is TRBV2, the J gene TRBJ2-7, with TRBD2 matching 8 bases. Sequenced here: peripheral blood mononuclear cells (PBMCs), sampled when the disease was refractory, from a patient treated with antithyroid drugs. This TCR was sampled from a female donor with Graves disease. CDR3 nucleotide sequence: TGTGCCAGCGGTGGACTAGCTTTCTACGAGCAGTACTTC. Its translation is CASGGLAFYEQYF.